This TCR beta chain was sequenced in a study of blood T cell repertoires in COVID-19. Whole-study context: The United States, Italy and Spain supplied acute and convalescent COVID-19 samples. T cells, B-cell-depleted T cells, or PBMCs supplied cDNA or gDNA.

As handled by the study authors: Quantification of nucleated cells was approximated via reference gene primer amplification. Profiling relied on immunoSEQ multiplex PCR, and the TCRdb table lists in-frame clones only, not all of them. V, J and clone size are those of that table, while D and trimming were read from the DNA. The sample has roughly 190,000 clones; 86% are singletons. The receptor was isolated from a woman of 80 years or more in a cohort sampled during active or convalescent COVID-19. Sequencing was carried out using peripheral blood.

The DNA for the CDR3 is TGTGCCAGCAGCTTAAGTCGCAGGAGGGATCAGCCCCAGCATTTT. Its protein is CASSLSRRRDQPQHF. V and J are TRBV7-8 and TRBJ1-5; D ambiguous. Germline CDR1 SGHVS, CDR2 FQNEAQ. Trimming pared 2 bases from V and 5 bases from J, leaving 13 bases between. This CDR3 spans 15 amino acids. The variable domain in full, with the rest retrieved from reference TRBV7-8 and TRBJ1-5, is GAGVSQSPRYKVAKRGQDVALRCDPISGHVSLFWYQQALGQGPEFLTYFQNEAQLDKSGLPSDRFFAERPEGSVSTLKIQRTQQEDSAVYLCASSLSRRRDQPQHFGDGTRLSIL.